This T cell receptor (beta chain) was recovered during a study of PD-L1 blockade in urothelial cancer. Study details: Of roughly 30 patients, some 24 were males with bladder-origin urothelial cancer.

The J segment lost 4 bases and the V segment lost 7 bases, leaving 12 bases of the junction unmatched. This CDR3 has 16 amino acids. Germline values: CDR1 MNHEY, CDR2 SMNVEV (reference sequence). Time point meaning: pretreatment peripheral blood. Urothelial carcinoma affected the patients, and it was locally advanced or metastatic. Patient sample counts ranged from 1 to 8, pretreatment and on-treatment. The repertoire was sequenced with immunoSEQ multiplex PCR; TCRdb's copy has only in-frame clones and lacks some. Of roughly 130,000 clones in the sample, around 85% are singletons; the top ten hold around 3.2%. Regarding this clone: No antigen is known for it.

The study, taken as a whole, reports: Survival was better when pretreatment blood TCR clonality fell below the median.

The origin of this receptor is a man between 50 and 59 years old with urothelial cancer. Sequencing used PBMCs, obtained around atezolizumab (anti-PD-L1) treatment. J is TRBJ1-4 and V is TRBV27; 7 bases are a match to TRBD1. The chain's CDR3 is CASIYIIGTVNEKLFF. The CDR3 DNA follows: TGTGCCAGCATCTACATAATCGGGACAGTTAATGAAAAACTGTTTTTT.